A selection of T cell receptor beta chains follows, all from one sample in a study of blood T cell repertoires in COVID-19. The method was immunoSEQ multiplex PCR; TCRdb's version includes in-frame clones alone and lacks a portion of them. The top ten hold 13% to 15% of the sample, which has about 190,000 clones, around 80% seen once. The sample consisted of peripheral blood. The source is a man between 25 and 39 years old with active or convalescent COVID-19. Both conserved end residues are trimmed from each CDR3. The order of the fields is V gene, CDR3 protein.

TRBV10-1	ASSPDRVNTQY
TRBV5-1	ASGTGQDTQY
TRBV3-1/TRBV3-2	ASSQAGRTGAGYT
TRBV3-1/TRBV3-2	ASSPPMWTSGTRSYNEQF
TRBV7-9	ASCRSTDTQY
TRBV5-1	ASSLEGGVRNEQF
TRBV2	ASTGTGGQGSPLH
TRBV5-1	ASSLGESNQPQH
TRBV7-2	ASSLRSRGAGANVLT
TRBV2	ASSPGQGASTDTQY
TRBV21-1	ASRLGQVAFTGELF
TRBV4-3	ASSYNWDGGDGYT
TRBV12-5	ASGSPGDRAYSNQPQH
TRBV15	ATSPYRQGAQNGYT
TRBV5-1	ASSLSGRSLSGELF
TRBV13	ASRKEGQGSGTEAF
TRBV9	ASSPRPVSAVAGDTQY
TRBV12-3/TRBV12-4	ASSAGETQY
TRBV5-1	ASSLAGGAGELF
TRBV4-3	ASSQEGSGGPSTDTQY
TRBV5-1	ASSSSGHPNTEAF
TRBV19	ASSHRGRNTGELF
TRBV18	ASSPDSRSEQF
TRBV18	ASSPDGVNSPLH
TRBV5-4	ASSLRDISYEQY
TRBV24-1	ATSDAGQGRGYT
TRBV5-8	ASSPWGGNEQF
TRBV29-1	SVKYSSTDTQY
TRBV13	ASSLDRAANYGYT
TRBV3-1/TRBV3-2	ASSQGTGRGNQPQH
TRBV5-1	ASSLDPGGLDTQY
TRBV3-1/TRBV3-2	ASRRAGTSPNEQF
TRBV12-5	ASAWGTASGTEAF
TRBV19	ASTAGTGGTNTEAF
TRBV6-5	ASRGGQGKQKLF
TRBV6-1	ASSAHRGPSTDTQY
TRBV21-1	ASTESPQGIGGAKNIQY
TRBV5-6	ASSHRGRETQY
TRBV5-5	ASSIDRGHEF
TRBV27	ASSFSGQGPEAF
TRBV24-1	ATSDAGQGFLTEAF
TRBV19	ASRPTGTGNSPLH
TRBV7-8	ASTRIRGGGQPQH
TRBV27	ASSSLGAGHQPQH
TRBV5-1	ASSLRPPGLAGYNEQF
TRBV20-1	SASLLTSGSWGWNEQF
TRBV11-1	ASSPDRDGEQF
TRBV5-6	ASAVAGGSSYNEQF
TRBV7-2	ASSPYGAGGIQPQH
TRBV6-1	ASSDPTGKPNQPQH
TRBV7-3	ASSFTGDTEAF